Following are 17 T cell receptor beta chains from one sample sequenced in a study of blood T cell repertoires in COVID-19. Measured with immunoSEQ multiplex PCR; TCRdb has only the in-frame clones, and not every one. The sample holds 25,000 to 35,000 clones, 88% seen once. The sequenced sample consisted of peripheral blood. The receptors derive from a man aged 55 to 70 with COVID-19, enrolled during active disease.

This chain uses TRBV29-1 with TRBJ1-5; a possible D gene is TRBD1 (5 bases). The V end was cut by 4 bases, the J end by 7 bases, with 14 bases between. This CDR3 comprises 13 residues. Per germline, CDR1 SQVTM and CDR2 ANQGSEA. Here the CDR3 reads CSVGENQGQPQHF. DNA for the CDR3: TGCAGCGTTGGTGAAAACCAGGGACAGCCCCAGCATTTT. Filled out from reference TRBV29-1 and TRBJ1-5, the complete variable domain reads SAVISQKPSRDICQRGTSLTIQCQVDSQVTMMFWYRQQPGQSLTLIATANQGSEATYESGFVIDKFPISRPNLTFSTLTVSNMSPEDSSIYLCSVGENQGQPQHFGDGTRLSIL.

The V call is TRBV24-1, the J call TRBJ1-1; TRBD1 matches at 10 bases. The length of the CDR3 is 16 residues. After removal of 3 bases from V and 6 bases from J, the junction contained 9 bases not matched to a gene. Looked up from germline, CDR1 is KGHDR and CDR2 is SFDVKD. This CDR3 reads CATSDSDGTGVSEAFF. The CDR3 region has the DNA TGTGCCACCAGTGATAGCGACGGGACAGGGGTATCTGAAGCTTTCTTT.

The chain joins TRBV5-8 to TRBJ2-7; TRBD1 aligns across 9 bases. Germline V lookup: CDR1 SGHTS, CDR2 YDEGEE. This CDR3 comprises 16 residues. The V and J ends lost 3 bases and 9 bases, in that order; junction bases with no gene match: 16. This CDR3 is CASSSWTGAGQKGQYF. CDR3 in DNA: TGTGCCAGCAGCTCCTGGACAGGGGCTGGACAAAAAGGGCAGTACTTC.

The table lists this clone with a count of one. The genes are TRBV3-1 (or the pseudogene TRBV3-2) and TRBJ2-6; D ambiguous. Germline V gene sequence: CDR1 LGHDT, CDR2 YNNKEL (reference sequence). Trimming left V 4 bases short and J 1 base short, with 8 bases between. The CDR3 runs to 15 residues. Here the CDR3 DNA reads TGTGCCAGCAGCCCAGGTTCTTCTGGGGCCAACGTCCTGACTTTC. Its translation is CASSPGSSGANVLTF.

The V gene is TRBV20-1, the J gene TRBJ2-7, with 7 bases that match TRBD2. The CDR3 sequence is 11 residues long. With V trimmed by 5 bases and J by 3 bases, 1 base remained unmatched. Germline V gene sequence: CDR1 DFQATT, CDR2 SNEGSKA (reference sequence). DNA for the CDR3: TGCAGTGCTCAGCGGGACTACGAGCAGTACTTC. Encoded protein: CSAQRDYEQYF.

This chain uses TRBV6-1 with TRBJ1-2; 7 bases agree with TRBD1. Germline V gene data show CDR1 as MNHNS and CDR2 as SASEGT. The CDR3 covers 15 residues. Trimming removed 2 bases from V and 4 bases from J; junction bases left unmatched: 7. CDR3 nucleotides: TGTGCCAGCAGTGAATTTACGACAGGGACCTATGGCTACACCTTC. This sequence encodes CASSEFTTGTYGYTF.

The chain joins TRBV11-2 to TRBJ1-6; TRBD1 agrees at 8 bases. CDR3 size: 15 residues. CDR1 is SGHAT and CDR2 is FQNNGV in the germline V gene. The V segment lost 3 bases and the J segment 9 bases; nucleotides outside the gene matches: 7. CDR3 residues: CASSFPPGGSSPLHF. In DNA form, the CDR3 reads TGTGCCAGCAGCTTCCCCCCAGGGGGCAGTTCACCCCTCCACTTT.

This chain joins TRBV6-1 and TRBJ2-1; D gene uncertain. Trimming stripped 1 base from V and 5 bases from J, with 6 bases between. The CDR3 totals 13 residues. Germline V lookup: CDR1 MNHNS, CDR2 SASEGT. CDR3 loop: CASSEDSHNEQFF. The CDR3 nucleotides read TGTGCCAGCAGTGAAGACAGCCACAATGAGCAGTTCTTC.

This rearrangement joins TRBV7-9 to TRBJ2-5; a possible D gene is TRBD2 (5 bases). The V and J ends lost 2 bases and 2 bases respectively, with 9 bases between them. In germline, CDR1 is SEHNR, CDR2 FQNEAQ (reference sequence). The CDR3 runs to 14 residues. The CDR3 region is CASSLSRDQETQYF. DNA of the CDR3: TGTGCCAGCAGCTTATCCCGGGATCAAGAGACCCAGTACTTC.

The chain is built from TRBV11-2 and TRBJ1-4, with TRBD1 matching 7 bases. CDR1 is SGHAT, CDR2 FQNNGV, per germline. The ends lost 5 bases at V and 8 bases at J; junction bases unmatched: 8. The CDR3 consists of 14 residues. The CDR3 loop is CASSHRGIREKLFF. The CDR3 nucleotides are TGTGCCAGCAGCCACAGGGGTATTAGAGAAAAACTGTTTTTT. Supplemented by reference TRBV11-2 and TRBJ1-4, the full variable domain reads EAGVAQSPRYKIIEKRQSVAFWCNPISGHATLYWYQQILGQGPKLLIQFQNNGVVDDSQLPKDRFSAERLKGVDSTLKIQPAKLEDSAVYLCASSHRGIREKLFFGSGTQLSVL.

This rearrangement joins TRBV9 to TRBJ1-4; no clear D gene. V was clipped by 2 bases and J by 6 bases, with 23 bases between them. Germline V gene lookup returns CDR1 SGDLS and CDR2 YYNGEE. This CDR3 contains 18 residues. The CDR3 loop reads CASSVVPSGTVSYEKLFF. CDR3 nucleotide sequence: TGTGCCAGCAGCGTGGTCCCATCAGGAACAGTAAGCTATGAAAAACTGTTTTTT.

The rearrangement links TRBV6-5 to TRBJ2-4; D is possibly TRBD2 (5 bases). CDR3 length: 11 residues. V was cut by 8 bases and J by 9 bases, with 11 bases left in between. CDR1 MNHEY and CDR2 SVGAGI come from the germline V gene. The CDR3: CASGSGGIQYF. The DNA of the CDR3 is TGTGCCAGCGGATCAGGAGGCATTCAGTACTTC.

The chain couples TRBV18 to TRBJ1-5; TRBD1 is a possible D gene (6 bases). The CDR3 consists of 12 residues. Per the germline V gene, CDR1 is KGHSH and CDR2 is LQKENI. V was clipped by 5 bases and J by 8 bases, with 10 bases between them. The DNA for the CDR3 is TGTGCCAGCTCATCCAGGGGAGAGCCCCAGCATTTT. It is translated as CASSSRGEPQHF.

The V gene is TRBV2, the J gene TRBJ2-1, with 12 bases aligning to TRBD2. CDR3 size: 16 residues. V lost 3 bases to trimming and J lost 8 bases; unmatched junction nucleotides: 8. Germline CDR1 and CDR2: SNHLY and FYNNEI. The CDR3 bases are TGTGCCAGCAGTGATCAGGCTAGCGGGAGGGCTGATGAGCAGTTCTTC. As protein: CASSDQASGRADEQFF.

The J gene is TRBJ1-1, the V gene TRBV5-8; D unclear. CDR1 and CDR2 (germline): SGHTS, YDEGEE. This CDR3 spans 14 amino acids. V lost 4 bases and J 8 bases, leaving 18 bases between the germline ends. CDR3 sequence: CASSARDTWPEAFF. The CDR3 nucleotides read TGTGCCAGCAGCGCCCGCGACACCTGGCCGGAAGCTTTCTTT.

CDR3 coding DNA: TGTGCCATCAGAGGGACACTGACTATGGGTGGCTACACCTTC. Its protein product is CAIRGTLTMGGYTF. V is TRBV10-3 and J is TRBJ1-2, with a possible D match to TRBD1 (6 bases). The germline CDR1 and CDR2 sequences are ENHRY and SYGVKD. The CDR3 runs 14 residues. V lost 6 bases to trimming and J lost 7 bases, with 18 bases between them.

The chain joins TRBV11-2 to TRBJ2-2; 13 bases match TRBD2. Germline V gene data show CDR1 as SGHAT and CDR2 as FQNNGV. V lost 2 bases and J lost 4; bases outside the gene matches: 7. This CDR3 is built from 18 residues. CDR3 nucleotides: TGTGCCAGCAGCTTATCGAGACTAGCGGGAGGAAGCACCGGGGAGCTGTTTTTT. Protein product: CASSLSRLAGGSTGELFF.